The source of this TCR beta chain is a study of response to subunit inactivated influenza vaccine. Study-wide results and caveats: Few new T cells, the authors suggested, are recruited by each seasonal influenza vaccination.

The CDR3 length is 17 residues. Trimming removed 5 bases at V and 6 bases at J, with 23 bases between. The germline CDR1 and CDR2 sequences are LNHNV and YYDKDF (reference sequence). This clonotype was detected only a few times. The antigen is unknown. TCRdb reprocessed the RT-PCR reads via MiXCR and lists one record per CDR3 protein. The sample includes about 700,000 distinct CDR3 sequences, less than 15% of them seen just once. The genes are TRBV15 and TRBJ1-5, with D perhaps TRBD1 (5 bases). The source is a man between 45 and 60 years old who received an inactivated influenza vaccine. Sequenced here: PBMCs from blood, sampled roughly 15 days before vaccination. The CDR3 here is CATSGYQTDSLGQPQHF. In DNA, the CDR3 is TGTGCCACCAGCGGGTACCAGACAGACAGTCTGGGTCAGCCCCAGCATTTT.